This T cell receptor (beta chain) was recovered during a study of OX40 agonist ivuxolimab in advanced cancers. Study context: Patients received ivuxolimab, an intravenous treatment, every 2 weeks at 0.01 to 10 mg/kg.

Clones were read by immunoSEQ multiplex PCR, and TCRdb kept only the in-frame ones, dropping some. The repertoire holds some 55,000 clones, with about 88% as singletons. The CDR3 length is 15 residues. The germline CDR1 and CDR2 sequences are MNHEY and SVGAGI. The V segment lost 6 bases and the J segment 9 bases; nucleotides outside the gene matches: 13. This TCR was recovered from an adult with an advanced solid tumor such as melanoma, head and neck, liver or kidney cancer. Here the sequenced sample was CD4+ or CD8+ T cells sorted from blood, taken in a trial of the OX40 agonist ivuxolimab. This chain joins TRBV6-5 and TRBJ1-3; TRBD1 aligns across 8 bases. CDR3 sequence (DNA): TGTGCCAGCAGACCCAGACAGGGGAGCATAAGCACCATATATTTT. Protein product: CASRPRQGSISTIYF.